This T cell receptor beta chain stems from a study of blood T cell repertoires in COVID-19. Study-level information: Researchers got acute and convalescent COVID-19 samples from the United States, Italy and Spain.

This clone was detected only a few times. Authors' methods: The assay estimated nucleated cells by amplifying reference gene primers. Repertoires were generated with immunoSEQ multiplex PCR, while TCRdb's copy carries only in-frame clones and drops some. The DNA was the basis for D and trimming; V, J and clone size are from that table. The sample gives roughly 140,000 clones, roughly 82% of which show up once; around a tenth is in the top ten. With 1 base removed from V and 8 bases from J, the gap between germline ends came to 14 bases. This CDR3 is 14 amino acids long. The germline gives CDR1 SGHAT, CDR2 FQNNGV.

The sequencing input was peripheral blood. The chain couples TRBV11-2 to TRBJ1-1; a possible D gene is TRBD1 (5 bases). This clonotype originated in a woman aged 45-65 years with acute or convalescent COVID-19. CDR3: CASSLGLKTGEAFF. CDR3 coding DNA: TGTGCCAGCAGCTTAGGTCTGAAAACAGGAGAAGCTTTCTTT.